A single sample is the source of the 14 T cell receptor beta chains below, sequenced in a study of T cell responses to AZD1222 COVID-19 vaccine. Using immunoSEQ multiplex PCR, the repertoire was profiled, and TCRdb retains in-frame clones only, with some absent. The top ten hold about 15% of the sample, which has under 70,000 clones, around 92% seen once. The specimen comprised peripheral blood, sampled 28 days after the second AZD1222 dose. All receptors come from an adult who received the AZD1222 COVID-19 vaccine.

The chain joins TRBV27 to TRBJ2-7, with 8 bases lining up with TRBD1. CDR3 length equals 15 residues. CDR1 and CDR2 (germline): MNHEY, SMNVEV (reference sequence). The V gene end was trimmed by 5 bases and the J gene end by 2 bases; junction bases not matched to a gene: 8. DNA for the CDR3: TGTGCCAGCAGTGTGACCGGGACAGGTCCCTACGAGCAGTACTTC. This translates into CASSVTGTGPYEQYF.

This CDR3 reads CASSDVPANHYEQYF. CDR3 coding DNA: TGTGCCAGCAGCGATGTCCCGGCCAATCACTACGAGCAGTACTTC. The chain links TRBV7-2 to TRBJ2-7; no firm D call. CDR1 and CDR2 (germline): SGHTA, FQGNSA. Trimming left V 5 bases short and J 3 bases short, with 17 bases between. The CDR3 spans 15 residues.

This chain uses TRBV4-1 with TRBJ1-1; D uncertain. The CDR3 extends over 14 amino acids. Germline loops: CDR1 MGHRA, CDR2 YSYEKL. V was pared by 4 bases and J by 0 bases, with 9 bases between. The CDR3 sequence is CASSRVGVNTEAFF. CDR3 DNA sequence: TGCGCCAGCAGCCGTGTCGGGGTGAACACTGAAGCTTTCTTT.

The rearrangement joins TRBV5-1 to TRBJ1-5, with 9 bases lining up with TRBD1. Germline lookup yields CDR1 SGHRS and CDR2 YFSETQ. There are 15 residues in the CDR3. V was clipped by 4 bases and J by 4 bases; unmatched bases: 6. In DNA form, the CDR3 reads TGCGCCAGCAGCCTGGGCGGGACAGGGAATCAGCCCCAGCATTTT. This codes for CASSLGGTGNQPQHF.

The V and J genes are TRBV6-5 and TRBJ2-1; maybe TRBD2 (6 bases). V was clipped by 6 bases and J by 6 bases, with 18 bases between them. The length of the CDR3 is 15 residues. From germline, CDR1 is MNHEY and CDR2 SVGAGI. The CDR3 DNA reads TGTGCCAGCAGCTTAACAGCGACCGGGGGCAATGAGCAGTTCTTC. Translated, it gives CASSLTATGGNEQFF.

With regard to this clone: At one boundary the junction diverges from the germline segment, which might be a read error. The V call is TRBV11-2, the J call TRBJ1-2; D remains unclear. The CDR3 spans 12 residues. Germline V gene sequence: CDR1 SGHAT, CDR2 FQNNGV. The chain's CDR3 is CASSRQSLFVSF. The CDR3 nucleotides read TGTGCCAGCAGCCGCCAATCCCTTTTTGTGTCCTTC.

V and J are TRBV5-1 and TRBJ1-4; 9 bases match TRBD1. V shed 4 bases and J 8 bases; nucleotides not matched to a gene: 9. The CDR3 contains 15 residues. The germline V gene has CDR1 SGHRS and CDR2 YFSETQ. The CDR3 DNA is TGCGCCAGCAGCCGGGCCGGGACAGGGCGAGAAAAACTGTTTTTT. Translated, it gives CASSRAGTGREKLFF.

The genes are TRBV4-1 and TRBJ2-3; TRBD2 agrees at 15 bases. CDR3 length equals 19 residues. Germline values: CDR1 MGHRA, CDR2 YSYEKL. The J segment lost 2 bases and the V segment lost 1 base, leaving 7 bases of the junction unmatched. CDR3 residues: CASSQAGTSGRIHTDTQYF. CDR3 nucleotides: TGCGCCAGCAGCCAAGCGGGGACTAGCGGGAGGATACACACAGATACGCAGTATTTT.

The DNA of the CDR3 is TGTGCCAGCAGTCCGGGACCGCTTAATGAAAAACTGTTTTTT. It encodes CASSPGPLNEKLFF. The rearrangement links TRBV2 to TRBJ1-4; D perhaps matches TRBD1 (5 bases). V lost 5 bases, J lost 4 bases, and 11 bases lay in between. This CDR3 contains 14 residues. Germline V gene data show CDR1 as SNHLY and CDR2 as FYNNEI.

This chain connects TRBV3-1 (or the pseudogene TRBV3-2) to TRBJ2-1, with 8 bases aligning to TRBD2. This CDR3 is built from 15 residues. V dropped 6 bases and J dropped 4; count of bases not matched to a gene: 8. The germline V gene encodes CDR1 LGHDT and CDR2 YNNKEL (reference sequence). The DNA for the CDR3 is TGTGCCAGCAGTCAAATAGCGGGAACATACAATGAGCAGTTCTTC. It yields the protein CASSQIAGTYNEQFF.

The chain employs TRBV7-6 and TRBJ2-1; 8 bases are shared with TRBD2. The CDR3 has 15 residues. With V trimmed by 3 bases and J by 4 bases, 5 bases remained unmatched. Germline values: CDR1 SGHVS, CDR2 FNYEAQ. As DNA, the CDR3 is TGTGCCAGCAGCTTTACTAGCGGTTTTTACAATGAGCAGTTCTTC. It translates to CASSFTSGFYNEQFF.

The rearrangement uses TRBV3-1 (or the pseudogene TRBV3-2) and TRBJ2-1; possible D gene TRBD2, 6 bases. Trimming removed 0 bases from V and 7 bases from J, with 16 bases in between. The CDR3 totals 16 residues. The germline V gene has CDR1 LGHDT and CDR2 YNNKEL (reference sequence). The CDR3 DNA is TGTGCCAGCAGCCAAGACAATAGCGGAGGCGGGAATGAGCAGTTCTTC. This codes for CASSQDNSGGGNEQFF.

The CDR3 DNA reads TGTGCCAGCAGCTCAGGACAGGGGCAGGGACAGCCCCAGCATTTT. It translates to CASSSGQGQGQPQHF. The V gene is TRBV7-2, the J gene TRBJ1-5; 9 bases map to TRBD1. The ends lost 4 bases at V and 7 bases at J; junction bases unmatched: 8. This CDR3 region has 15 residues. The germline CDR1 and CDR2 sequences are SGHTA and FQGNSA. The complete variable domain, with remaining parts taken from reference TRBV7-2 and TRBJ1-5, reads GAGVSQSPSNKVTEKGKDVELRCDPISGHTALYWYRQSLGQGLEFLIYFQGNSAPDKSGLPSDRFSAERTGGSVSTLTIQRTQQEDSAVYLCASSSGQGQGQPQHFGDGTRLSIL.

This chain links TRBV5-6 with TRBJ1-1, with 7 bases aligning to TRBD1. This CDR3 is 15 amino acids long. V lost 6 bases, J lost 1 base, and 9 bases stayed unmatched. Germline V CDR1 and CDR2: SGHDT, YYEEEE. The CDR3 reads CASTLQGVQNTEAFF. CDR3 nucleotide sequence: TGTGCCAGCACCCTGCAGGGGGTACAGAACACTGAAGCTTTCTTT.